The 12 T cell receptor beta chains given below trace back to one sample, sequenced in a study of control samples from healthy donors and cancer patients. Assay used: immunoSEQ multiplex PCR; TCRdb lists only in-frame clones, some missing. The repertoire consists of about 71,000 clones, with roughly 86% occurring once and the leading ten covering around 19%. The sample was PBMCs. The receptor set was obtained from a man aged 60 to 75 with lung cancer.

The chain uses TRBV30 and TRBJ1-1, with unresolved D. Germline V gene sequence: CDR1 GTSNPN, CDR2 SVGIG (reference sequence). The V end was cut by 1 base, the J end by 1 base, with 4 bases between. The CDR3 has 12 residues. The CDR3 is CAWSDRNTEAFF. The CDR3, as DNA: TGTGCCTGGAGTGACAGGAACACTGAAGCTTTCTTT.

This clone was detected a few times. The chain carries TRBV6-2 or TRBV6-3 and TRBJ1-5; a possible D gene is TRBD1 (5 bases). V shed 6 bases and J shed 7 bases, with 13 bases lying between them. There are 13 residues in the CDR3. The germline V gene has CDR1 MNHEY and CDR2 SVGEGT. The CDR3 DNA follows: TGTGCCAGCAGCTCCAGGGACGGCCAGCCCCAGCATTTT. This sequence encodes CASSSRDGQPQHF.

CDR3 region: CASSRTPSKTQYF. The CDR3 DNA reads TGTGCCAGTAGTCGGACTCCGTCCAAGACCCAGTACTTC. The chain is built from TRBV19 and TRBJ2-5; TRBD2 might be the D (5 bases). Germline V lookup: CDR1 LNHDA, CDR2 SQIVND (reference sequence). The CDR3 sequence is 13 residues long. V was shortened by 5 bases and J by 6 bases, with 13 bases between the two germline ends.

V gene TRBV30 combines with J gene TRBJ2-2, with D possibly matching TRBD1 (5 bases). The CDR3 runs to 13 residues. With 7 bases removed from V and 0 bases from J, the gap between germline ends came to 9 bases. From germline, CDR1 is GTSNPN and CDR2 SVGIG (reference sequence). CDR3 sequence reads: CALRQPNTGELFF. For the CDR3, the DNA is TGTGCCTTAAGACAGCCGAACACCGGGGAGCTGTTTTTT.

The CDR3: CASTKGSLTSGGRYNEQFF. CDR3 nucleotides: TGTGCCAGCACCAAGGGTAGCTTAACTTCGGGGGGGCGCTACAATGAGCAGTTCTTC. The chain has TRBV27 and TRBJ2-1, with 8 nucleotides matching TRBD2. V shed 7 bases, J shed 3 bases, and the junction held 20 bases outside the gene matches. Germline V CDR1 and CDR2: MNHEY, SMNVEV (reference sequence). The length of the CDR3 is 19 residues.

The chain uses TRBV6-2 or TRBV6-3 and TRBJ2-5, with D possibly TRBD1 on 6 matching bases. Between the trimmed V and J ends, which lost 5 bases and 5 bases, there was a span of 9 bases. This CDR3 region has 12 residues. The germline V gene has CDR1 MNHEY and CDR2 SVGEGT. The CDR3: CASSPDRETQYF. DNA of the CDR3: TGTGCCAGCAGTCCAGACAGGGAGACCCAGTACTTC.

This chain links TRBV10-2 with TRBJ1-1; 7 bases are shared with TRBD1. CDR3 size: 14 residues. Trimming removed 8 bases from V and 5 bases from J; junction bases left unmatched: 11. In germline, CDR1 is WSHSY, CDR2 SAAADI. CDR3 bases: TGCGCCAGCTCCTACGACAGGGAAAAAACTGAAGCTTTCTTT. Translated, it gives CASSYDREKTEAFF.

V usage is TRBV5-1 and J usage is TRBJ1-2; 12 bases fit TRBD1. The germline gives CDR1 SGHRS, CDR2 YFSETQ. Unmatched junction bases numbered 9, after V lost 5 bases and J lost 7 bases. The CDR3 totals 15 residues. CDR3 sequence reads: CASSSPGQGAIGYTF. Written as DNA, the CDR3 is TGCGCCAGCAGTTCCCCGGGACAGGGGGCGATTGGCTACACCTTC.

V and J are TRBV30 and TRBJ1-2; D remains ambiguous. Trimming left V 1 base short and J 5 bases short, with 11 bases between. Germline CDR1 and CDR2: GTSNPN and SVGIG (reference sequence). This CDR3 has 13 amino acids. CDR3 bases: TGTGCCTGGAGTGGGTCAGGAGTTTATGGCTACACCTTC. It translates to CAWSGSGVYGYTF.

The CDR3 bases are TGTGCCAGCAGCCAAGCCTCTGGACAGTCGCGCTATGGCTACACCTTC. This codes for CASSQASGQSRYGYTF. The chain is built from TRBV4-2 and TRBJ1-2, with a tentative D call TRBD1 (6 bases). CDR3 length: 16 residues. V was clipped by 1 base and J by 4 bases, with 16 bases between them. The V gene's germline CDR1 is LGHNA and CDR2 YNFKEQ.

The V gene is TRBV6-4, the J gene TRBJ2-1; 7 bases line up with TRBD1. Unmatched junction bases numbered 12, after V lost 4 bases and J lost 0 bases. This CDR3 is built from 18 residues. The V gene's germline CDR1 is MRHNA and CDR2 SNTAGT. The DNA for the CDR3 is TGTGCCAGCAGTGTCAGGGGGAACCGTTTTAGCTCCTACAATGAGCAGTTCTTC. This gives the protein CASSVRGNRFSSYNEQFF.

CDR3 bases: TGTGCCAGCAGCTTAGTTAGACAGCAGCTTGGCAGCTCCTACGAGCAGTACTTC. It is translated as CASSLVRQQLGSSYEQYF. The V gene is TRBV11-2, the J gene TRBJ2-7, with D possibly matching TRBD1 (5 bases). Looked up from germline, CDR1 is SGHAT and CDR2 is FQNNGV. The CDR3 is 18 residues long. V was shortened by 1 base and J by 0 bases, with 19 bases between the two germline ends.